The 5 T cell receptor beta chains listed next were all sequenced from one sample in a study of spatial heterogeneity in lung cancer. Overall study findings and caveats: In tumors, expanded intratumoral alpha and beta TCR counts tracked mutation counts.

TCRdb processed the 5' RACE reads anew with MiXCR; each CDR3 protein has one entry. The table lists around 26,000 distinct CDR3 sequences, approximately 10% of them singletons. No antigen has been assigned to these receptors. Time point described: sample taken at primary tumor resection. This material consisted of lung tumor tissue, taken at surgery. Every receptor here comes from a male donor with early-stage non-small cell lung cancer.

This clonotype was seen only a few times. The CDR3 reads CASSLMGGPGELFF. CDR3 nucleotides: TGTGCCAGCAGCTTAATGGGAGGTCCCGGGGAGCTGTTTTTT. This chain connects TRBV7-2 to TRBJ2-2; D possibly corresponds to TRBD2 (6 bases). The CDR3 has 14 residues. CDR1 is SGHTA, CDR2 FQGNSA, per germline. Trimming took off 2 bases at V and 6 bases at J, with 10 bases between the two ends.

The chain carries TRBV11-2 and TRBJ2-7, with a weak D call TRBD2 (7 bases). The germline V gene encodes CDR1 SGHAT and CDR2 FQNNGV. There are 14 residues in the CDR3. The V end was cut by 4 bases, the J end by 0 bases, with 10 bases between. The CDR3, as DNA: TGTGCCAGCAGCTCGGGGGGCAGCTCCTACGAGCAGTACTTC. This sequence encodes CASSSGGSSYEQYF.

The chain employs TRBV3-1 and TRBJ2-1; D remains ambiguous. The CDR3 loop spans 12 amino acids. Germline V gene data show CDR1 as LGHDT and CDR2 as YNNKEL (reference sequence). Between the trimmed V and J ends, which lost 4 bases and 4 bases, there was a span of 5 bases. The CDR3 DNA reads TGTGCCAGCAGCCGGGGTTACAATGAGCAGTTCTTC. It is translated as CASSRGYNEQFF.

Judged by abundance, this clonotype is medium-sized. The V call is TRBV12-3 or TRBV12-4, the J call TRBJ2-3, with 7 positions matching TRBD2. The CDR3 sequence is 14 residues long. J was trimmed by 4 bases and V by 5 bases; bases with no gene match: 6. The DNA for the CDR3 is TGTGCCAGCAGTAGACGACTAGCCCCAGATACGCAGTATTTT. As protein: CASSRRLAPDTQYF.

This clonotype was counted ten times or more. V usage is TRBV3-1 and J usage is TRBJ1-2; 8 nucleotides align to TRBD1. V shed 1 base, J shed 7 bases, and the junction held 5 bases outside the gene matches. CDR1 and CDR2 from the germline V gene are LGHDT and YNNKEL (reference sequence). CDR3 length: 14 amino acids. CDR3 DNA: TGTGCCAGCAGCCAAGGGACAGGGTCGGGTGGCTACACCTTC. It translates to CASSQGTGSGGYTF.